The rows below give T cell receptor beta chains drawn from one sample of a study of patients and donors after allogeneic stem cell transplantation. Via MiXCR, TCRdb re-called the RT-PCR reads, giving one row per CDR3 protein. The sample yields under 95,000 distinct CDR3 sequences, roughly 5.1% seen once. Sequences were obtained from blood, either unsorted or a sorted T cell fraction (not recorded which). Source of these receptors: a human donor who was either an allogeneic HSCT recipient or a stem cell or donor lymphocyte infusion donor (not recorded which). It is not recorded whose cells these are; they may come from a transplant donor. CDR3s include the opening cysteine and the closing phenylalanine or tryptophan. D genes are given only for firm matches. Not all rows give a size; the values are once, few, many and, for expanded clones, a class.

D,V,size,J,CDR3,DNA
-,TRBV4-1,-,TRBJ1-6,CASSQVGSPLHF,TGCGCCAGCAGCCAAGTTGGTTCACCCCTCCACTTT
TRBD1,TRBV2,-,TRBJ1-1,CASSEIRGRTEAFF,TGTGCCAGCAGTGAGATAAGGGGGCGGACTGAAGCTTTCTTT
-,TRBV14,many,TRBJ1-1,CASSETGVRNTEAFF,TGTGCCAGCAGCGAGACCGGCGTTAGGAACACTGAAGCTTTCTTT
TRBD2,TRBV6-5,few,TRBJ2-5,CASSYGLAGGQETQYF,TGTGCCAGCAGTTACGGACTAGCGGGGGGTCAAGAGACCCAGTACTTC
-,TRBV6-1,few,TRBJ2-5,CASSEVLRETQYF,TGTGCCAGCAGTGAAGTTCTGCGAGAGACCCAGTACTTC
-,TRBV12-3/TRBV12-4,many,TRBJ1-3,CANGRGGIRNTIYF,TGTGCCAACGGGCGTGGGGGGATACGAAACACCATATATTTT
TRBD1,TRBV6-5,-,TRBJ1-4,CASSYGFDRVSEKLFF,TGTGCCAGCAGTTACGGTTTTGACAGGGTATCCGAAAAACTGTTTTTT
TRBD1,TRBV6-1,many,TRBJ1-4,CATKTGGATNEKLFF,TGTGCCACCAAAACAGGGGGCGCAACTAATGAAAAACTGTTTTTT
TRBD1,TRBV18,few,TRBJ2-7,CASSTGTGANEQYF,TGTGCCAGCTCGACCGGGACAGGGGCCAACGAGCAGTACTTC
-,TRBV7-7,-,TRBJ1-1,CASSLSPGTEAFF,TGTGCTAGCAGCTTATCCCCCGGCACTGAAGCTTTCTTT
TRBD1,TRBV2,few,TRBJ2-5,CASSANRGGQETQYF,TGTGCCAGCAGTGCGAACAGGGGTGGGCAAGAGACCCAGTACTTC
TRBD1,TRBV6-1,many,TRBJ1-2,CASSYQGQGVTF,TGTGCCAGCAGTTACCAGGGACAGGGAGTCACCTTC
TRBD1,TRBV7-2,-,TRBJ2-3,CASSPRVGGQTDTQYF,TGTGCCAGCAGCCCCCGGGTTGGGGGACAGACAGATACGCAGTATTTT
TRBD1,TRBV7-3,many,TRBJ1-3,CASSLTGTGAGNTIYF,TGTGCCAGCAGCTTAACTGGAACAGGGGCTGGAAACACCATATATTTT
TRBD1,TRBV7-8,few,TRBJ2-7,CASSQSWTGSYEQYF,TGTGCCAGCAGCCAATCCTGGACAGGGAGCTACGAGCAGTACTTC
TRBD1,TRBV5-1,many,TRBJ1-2,CASSRDSLNYGYTF,TGCGCCAGCAGTCGGGACAGCCTCAACTATGGCTACACCTTC
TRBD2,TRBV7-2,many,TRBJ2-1,CASSESVASGAYNEQFF,TGTGCCAGCAGCGAGTCGGTGGCTAGCGGGGCCTACAATGAGCAGTTCTTC
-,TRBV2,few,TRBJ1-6,CASSESQSPLHF,TGTGCCAGCAGTGAAAGTCAGTCACCCCTCCACTTT
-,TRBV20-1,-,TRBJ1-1,CSAIGGGNTEAFF,TGCAGTGCCATAGGGGGGGGGAACACTGAAGCTTTCTTT
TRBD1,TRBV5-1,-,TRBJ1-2,CASSLDRGAYGYTF,TGCGCCAGCAGCTTGGACAGGGGCGCCTATGGCTACACCTTC
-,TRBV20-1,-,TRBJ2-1,CSARVGDSYNEQFF,TGCAGTGCTAGAGTAGGGGACTCCTACAATGAGCAGTTCTTC
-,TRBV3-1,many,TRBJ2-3,CASSQVLEGSGDTQYF,TGTGCCAGCAGCCAAGTCCTAGAGGGGTCAGGAGATACGCAGTATTTT
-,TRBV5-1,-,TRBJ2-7,CASSPGQGTSVSYEQYF,TGCGCCAGCAGCCCCGGACAGGGGACTAGCGTATCCTACGAGCAGTACTTC
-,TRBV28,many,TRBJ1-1,CASSPVEQGITKAFF,TGTGCCAGCAGCCCCGTGGAACAGGGAATTACTAAAGCTTTCTTT
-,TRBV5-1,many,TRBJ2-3,CASSGGTSSTDTQYF,TGCGCCAGCAGCGGGGGAACATCTAGCACAGATACGCAGTATTTT
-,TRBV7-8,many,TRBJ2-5,CASSPSYQETQYF,TGTGCCAGCAGCCCATCGTACCAAGAGACCCAGTACTTC
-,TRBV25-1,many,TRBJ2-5,CASSEWGETQYF,TGTGCCAGCAGTGAATGGGGAGAGACCCAGTACTTC
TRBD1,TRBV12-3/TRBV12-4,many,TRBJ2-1,CASSSPGQQQFF,TGTGCCAGCAGCTCGCCGGGACAGCAGCAGTTCTTC
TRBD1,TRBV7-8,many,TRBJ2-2,CASSLGTGNTGELFF,TGTGCCAGCAGCTTGGGGACAGGGAACACCGGGGAGCTGTTTTTT
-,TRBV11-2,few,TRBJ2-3,CASSLNPIAADTQYF,TGTGCCAGCAGCTTGAATCCTATAGCAGCAGATACGCAGTATTTT
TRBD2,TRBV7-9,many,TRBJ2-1,CASSLEGSGNEQFF,TGTGCCAGCAGCTTAGAGGGTAGCGGGAATGAGCAGTTCTTC
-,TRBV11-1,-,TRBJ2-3,CASSFSIGPFSSTDTQYF,TGTGCCAGCAGCTTTAGTATTGGCCCATTTTCTAGCACAGATACGCAGTATTTT
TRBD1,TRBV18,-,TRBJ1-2,CASSSSGGANYGYTF,TGTGCCAGCTCAAGCTCAGGGGGAGCTAACTATGGCTACACCTTC
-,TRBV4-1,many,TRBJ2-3,CASSYREGEDTQYF,TGCGCCAGCAGCTACCGAGAGGGGGAAGATACGCAGTATTTT
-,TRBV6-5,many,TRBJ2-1,CASRQSQFTFF,TGTGCCAGCCGACAGAGCCAATTTACGTTCTTC
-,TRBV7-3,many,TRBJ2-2,CASSLSRDARNTGELFF,TGTGCCAGCAGCTTAAGCCGGGACGCAAGGAACACCGGGGAGCTGTTTTTT
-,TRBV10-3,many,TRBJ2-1,CAISGAGRGNEQFF,TGTGCCATCAGTGGCGCGGGAAGAGGCAATGAGCAGTTCTTC
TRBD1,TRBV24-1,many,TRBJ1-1,CATSDSGGGNTEAFF,TGTGCCACCAGTGATTCAGGGGGTGGTAACACTGAAGCTTTCTTT
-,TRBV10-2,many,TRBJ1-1,CASTLGATNTEAFF,TGCGCCAGCACCCTAGGGGCTACGAACACTGAAGCTTTCTTT
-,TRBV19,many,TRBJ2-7,CASSTKGDTLLQYF,TGTGCCAGTAGTACCAAAGGGGATACCCTCTTGCAGTACTTC
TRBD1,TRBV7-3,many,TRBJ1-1,CASSLQGVGAGEAFF,TGTGCCAGCAGCTTACAGGGGGTTGGTGCGGGTGAAGCTTTCTTT
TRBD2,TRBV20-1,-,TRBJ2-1,CSASKSGGGSEQFF,TGCAGTGCTAGTAAATCGGGTGGCGGGAGTGAGCAGTTCTTC
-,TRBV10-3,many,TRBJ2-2,CAISDSRSRTGELFF,TGTGCCATCAGTGATTCCCGGAGCCGAACCGGGGAGCTGTTTTTT
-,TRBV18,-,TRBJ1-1,CASSPIEGAEAEAFF,TGTGCCAGCTCACCGATTGAGGGCGCCGAAGCTGAAGCTTTCTTT
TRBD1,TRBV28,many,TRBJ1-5,CATLPGQGGNQPQHF,TGTGCCACCCTTCCGGGACAGGGTGGCAATCAGCCCCAGCATTTT
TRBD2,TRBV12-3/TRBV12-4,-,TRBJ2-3,CASSPHLSGGTDTQYF,TGTGCCAGCAGTCCACACCTTAGCGGGGGCACAGATACGCAGTATTTT
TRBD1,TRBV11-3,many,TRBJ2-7,CASTPGQGYEQYF,TGTGCCAGCACACCGGGACAGGGGTACGAGCAGTACTTC
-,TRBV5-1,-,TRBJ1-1,CASSGDRFGVEAFF,TGCGCCAGCAGTGGAGACCGGTTCGGGGTTGAAGCTTTCTTT
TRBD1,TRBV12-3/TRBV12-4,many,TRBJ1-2,CASSLWGTGFNDYGYTF,TGTGCCAGCAGTTTATGGGGGACAGGATTTAATGACTATGGCTACACCTTC
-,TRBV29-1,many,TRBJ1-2,CSVWTANYGYTF,TGCAGCGTCTGGACAGCTAACTATGGCTACACCTTC
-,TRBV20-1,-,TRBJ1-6,CSASNQGSSYNSPLHF,TGCAGTGCTAGTAACCAGGGTAGCTCCTATAATTCACCCCTCCACTTT
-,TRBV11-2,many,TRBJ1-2,CASSFEGNGYTF,TGTGCCAGCAGCTTTGAAGGGAATGGCTACACCTTC
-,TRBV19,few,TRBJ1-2,CASYTGTNLYGYTF,TGTGCCAGTTACACCGGGACCAACCTCTATGGCTACACCTTC
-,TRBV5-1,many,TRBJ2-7,CASSLESDGAYEQYF,TGCGCCAGCAGCTTGGAATCGGACGGAGCCTACGAGCAGTACTTC
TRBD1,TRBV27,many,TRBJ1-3,CASRKAGQGLNTIYF,TGTGCCAGCAGAAAGGCGGGACAGGGACTAAACACCATATATTTT
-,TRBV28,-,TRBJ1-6,CASSLSGGSVSPLHF,TGTGCCAGCAGTCTTTCGGGGGGCAGTGTTTCACCCCTCCACTTT
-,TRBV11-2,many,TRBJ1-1,CASSLDPGPNTEAFF,TGTGCCAGCAGCTTAGACCCCGGGCCGAACACTGAAGCTTTCTTT
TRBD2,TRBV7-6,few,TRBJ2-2,CASSPLSGLNTGELFF,TGTGCCAGCAGCCCCCTTAGCGGGTTGAACACCGGGGAGCTGTTTTTT
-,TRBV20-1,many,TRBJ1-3,CSAQRRDGGNTIYF,TGCAGTGCCCAGCGTCGGGACGGGGGAAACACCATATATTTT